The 26 T cell receptor beta chains below come from one sample, sequenced in a study of T cells in women clearing cervical HPV infection (dated by TCRdb to 2016 to 2018). Libraries were built with the immunoSEQ multiplex PCR assay. TCRdb holds this immuneACCESS table with in-frame rearrangements only. Some clones are missing; in checked studies, unresolved V genes explain under half, and the rest has no known cause. This sample's records show roughly 48,000 clones. The biggest ten clones account for roughly 1.6% of the sample. Source material: blood buffy coat. These TCRs come from a woman between 18 and 70 years old with a cervical HPV16 infection that either progressed to CIN3+ or cleared (not recorded which).

Turning to this clone: Coverage ceases 3 residues before the CDR3 finishes, and the germline J gene fills in the end. This chain connects TRBV4-2 to TRBJ2-1, with D tentatively TRBD2 (6 bases). The CDR3 consists of 16 residues. From germline, CDR1 is LGHNA and CDR2 YNFKEQ. V was cut by 4 bases and J by 4 bases, with 17 bases left in between. CDR3 residues: CASSPTPRGAYNEQFF. The sequenced part of the CDR3 DNA is TGTGCCAGCAGCCCGACTCCTCGCGGGGCTTACAATGAG.

As for this clone: Read coverage stops 3 residues before the CDR3 terminus; the germline J gene supplies the remainder. The chain links TRBV5-1 to TRBJ2-1, with 13 positions matching TRBD2. Trimming removed 1 base from V and 5 bases from J; junction bases left unmatched: 6. The CDR3 is made up of 17 amino acids. CDR1 is SGHRS, CDR2 YFSETQ, per germline. The part of the CDR3 DNA that was read is TGCGCCAGCAGCTTGTATACTAGCGGGAGGGTAGACAATGAG. This encodes CASSLYTSGRVDNE. The whole CDR3 sequence reads CASSLYTSGRVDNEQFF. Using reference TRBV5-1 and TRBJ2-1 for the parts outside the CDR3, the full variable domain is KAGVTQTPRYLIKTRGQQVTLSCSPISGHRSVSWYQQTPGQGLQFLFEYFSETQRNKGNFPGRFSGRQFSNSRSEMNVSTLELGDSALYLCASSLYTSGRVDNEQFFGPGTRLTVL.

The CDR3 loop reads CASSLGNNRQSSYEQYF. The part of the CDR3 DNA that was read is TGTGCCAGCAGCCTCGGTAATAATAGACAGTCTTCCTACGAG. The chain recombines TRBV14 with TRBJ2-7; D possibly corresponds to TRBD1 (5 bases). The observed sequence ends 3 residues before the CDR3 terminus, with the missing tail filled in from the germline J gene. Germline-derived CDR1 and CDR2 are SGHDN and FVKESK. Trimming left V 4 bases short and J 1 base short, with 20 bases between. The CDR3 has 17 amino acids.

A remark on this clone: The sequenced fragment ends 3 residues before the CDR3 boundary, so the rest is inferred from the germline J gene. V and J are TRBV20-1 and TRBJ1-6, with D possibly TRBD1 on 5 matching bases. The germline V gene has CDR1 DFQATT and CDR2 SNEGSKA (reference sequence). The V end was cut by 1 base, the J end by 5 bases, with 9 bases between. The CDR3 totals 14 residues. CDR3 bases read: TGCAGTGCTAGAGTGCAGGGCCATAATTCACCC. It specifies CSARVQGHNSP. The full CDR3 protein is CSARVQGHNSPLHF.

As for this clone: With the read ending 3 residues before the CDR3 end, the germline J gene is used to fill in that end. This chain connects TRBV19 to TRBJ1-6; perhaps TRBD1 as D (5 bases). V gave up 6 bases and J gave up 4 bases, with 16 bases separating them. In germline, CDR1 is LNHDA, CDR2 SQIVND (reference sequence). CDR3 length: 16 residues. This chain's CDR3 is CASSSYETEYNSPLHF. The DNA read from the CDR3 is TGTGCCAGTAGCTCATACGAGACAGAATATAATTCACCC.

With regard to this clone: The sequenced fragment ends 3 residues before the CDR3 boundary, so the rest is inferred from the germline J gene. The chain joins TRBV19 to TRBJ2-5, with 7 bases fitting TRBD1. V was pared by 4 bases and J by 2 bases, with 10 bases of the junction left unmatched. CDR1 is LNHDA, CDR2 SQIVND, per germline (reference sequence). The CDR3 contains 16 residues. The sequenced CDR3 bases are TGTGCCAGTAGTACCCGACAGGGATGGGTGCAAGAGACC. Its protein is CASSTRQGWVQET. Given in full, the CDR3 is CASSTRQGWVQETQYF.

Of note for this clone: The read terminates 3 residues before the CDR3 end, so the remaining end is supplied by the germline J gene. The chain recombines TRBV7-6 with TRBJ2-2; D call uncertain. With 0 bases removed from V and 4 bases from J, the gap between germline ends came to 6 bases. The germline V gene has CDR1 SGHVS and CDR2 FNYEAQ. This CDR3 contains 14 residues. The CDR3 bases that were read are TGTGCCAGCAGCTTAGCGGGCCGCACCGGGGAG. Translating it yields CASSLAGRTGE. The whole CDR3 reads CASSLAGRTGELFF.

A word on this clone: The read falls 3 residues short of the CDR3 end, and the missing part is taken from the germline J gene. The genes are TRBV11-1 and TRBJ1-3; D gene uncertain. Germline V gene sequence: CDR1 SGHAT, CDR2 FQDESV (reference sequence). V lost 3 bases and J lost 2, with 2 bases in between. This CDR3 region has 12 residues. CDR3 loop: CASSFTGNTIYF. The DNA read from the CDR3 is TGTGCCAGCAGCTTTACTGGAAACACC.

Worth noting for this clone: The read falls 3 residues short of the CDR3 end, and the missing part is taken from the germline J gene. The chain carries TRBV2 and TRBJ1-2; D gene uncertain. Germline CDR1 reads SNHLY; CDR2 reads FYNNEI. CDR3 length: 11 residues. Trimming cost V 7 bases and J 3 bases, with 6 bases left between them. CDR3 DNA, as far as it was read: TGTGCCAGCAACGAGGACTATGGC. It yields the protein CASNEDYG. The whole CDR3 sequence reads CASNEDYGYTF.

Regarding this clone: The CDR3 extends 3 residues past the end of the read, so its final part is completed from the germline J gene. V usage is TRBV7-3 and J usage is TRBJ2-2; 9 nucleotides agree with TRBD2. Germline V CDR1 and CDR2: SGHTA, FQGTGA. This CDR3 is 15 amino acids long. The V segment lost 3 bases and the J segment 2 bases; nucleotides outside the gene matches: 1. CDR3 in amino acids: CASSFSGGNTGELFF. The sequenced CDR3 bases are TGTGCCAGCAGCTTTAGCGGGGGTAACACCGGGGAG.

Concerning this clone: The sequenced fragment ends 3 residues before the CDR3 boundary, so the rest is inferred from the germline J gene. The chain uses TRBV24-1 and TRBJ2-3, with D unresolved. Germline assignment: CDR1 KGHDR and CDR2 SFDVKD. V lost 5 bases and J 5 bases, leaving 7 bases between the germline ends. The CDR3 length is 12 residues. CDR3 DNA, as far as it was read: TGTGCCACCAGTGTTCCCGGAGATACG. It translates to CATSVPGDT. The full-length CDR3 reads as CATSVPGDTQYF.

In the case of this clone: From the germline J gene comes the end of the CDR3, since the read stops 3 residues before it. V usage is TRBV19 and J usage is TRBJ1-2; 8 bases align to TRBD1. Germline loops: CDR1 LNHDA, CDR2 SQIVND (reference sequence). This CDR3 has 13 amino acids. CDR3 DNA, as far as it was read: TGTGCCAGTACCCAGGACAGGGTGGAGGGC. This encodes CASTQDRVEG. The full CDR3 sequence reads CASTQDRVEGYTF.

Comments on this clone: The CDR3 goes on 3 residues after the read ends, and that part is filled in from the germline J gene. The chain recombines TRBV4-1 with TRBJ2-7; TRBD1 matches at 9 bases. The CDR3 is 14 residues long. CDR1 is MGHRA, CDR2 YSYEKL, per germline. V lost 7 bases, J lost 1 base, and 5 bases stayed unmatched. CDR3 sequence: CASTPGTGSYEQYF. The DNA read from the CDR3 is TGCGCCAGCACCCCTGGGACAGGGTCCTACGAG.

As for this clone: The read is 3 residues too short to cover the CDR3 end, so that end is filled in from the germline J gene. The rearrangement links TRBV20-1 to TRBJ2-1; 15 bases line up with TRBD2. Unmatched junction bases numbered 9, after V lost 6 bases and J lost 6 bases. CDR1 is DFQATT, CDR2 SNEGSKA, per germline (reference sequence). The CDR3 spans 16 residues. CDR3 region: CSASRTSGRVLNEQFF. The sequenced part of the CDR3 DNA is TGCAGTGCAAGTAGGACTAGCGGGAGGGTCCTCAATGAG.

A word on this clone: The CDR3 end is not reached by the read, which stops 3 residues before it; the germline J gene fills it in. The chain couples TRBV20-1 to TRBJ2-1; 10 bases fit TRBD2. The CDR3 consists of 13 residues. The germline gives CDR1 DFQATT, CDR2 SNEGSKA (reference sequence). The V segment lost 3 bases and the J segment 9 bases; nucleotides outside the gene matches: 5. Incomplete CDR3 DNA: TGCAGTGCTAGGAATCTAGCGGGAGTTGAG. The encoded protein is CSARNLAGVE. The whole CDR3 sequence reads CSARNLAGVEQFF.

In regard to this clone: The read finishes 3 residues shy of the CDR3 end, and the germline J gene is used to complete it. The rearrangement links TRBV10-3 to TRBJ1-2, with 7 bases identical to TRBD1. The V segment lost 4 bases and the J segment 0 bases; nucleotides outside the gene matches: 8. This CDR3 has 16 residues. Germline CDR1 and CDR2: ENHRY and SYGVKD. CDR3 residues: CAISGGPTGPNYGYTF. Incomplete CDR3 DNA: TGTGCCATCAGTGGGGGGCCGACAGGGCCTAACTATGGC.

CDR3 amino acids: CATDPSLAGRTDTQYF. The CDR3 DNA, read in part, is TGTGCCACGGACCCGAGTCTAGCGGGACGCACAGATACG. The J gene is TRBJ2-3, the V gene TRBV7-7; TRBD2 agrees at 9 bases. The read comes to an end 3 residues before the CDR3 does, leaving the germline J gene to fill in the end. This CDR3 region has 16 residues. Germline CDR1 SSHAT, CDR2 FNYEAQ (reference sequence). Trimming at V came to 10 bases and at J to 1 base, leaving 12 bases not matched to a gene.

Regarding this clone: The read falls 3 residues short of the CDR3 end, and the missing part is taken from the germline J gene. Different DNA sequences within this sample yield the same CDR3. The chain uses TRBV5-1 and TRBJ2-3; a weak D match, TRBD2 (7 bases). Germline loops: CDR1 SGHRS, CDR2 YFSETQ. The CDR3 consists of 14 residues. Trimming removed 2 bases from V and 1 base from J, with 8 bases in between. The CDR3 here is CASSLGGGTDTQYF. The sequenced CDR3 bases are TGCGCCAGCAGCTTAGGGGGGGGCACAGATACG.

Comment on this clone: The read is 3 residues too short to cover the CDR3 end, so that end is filled in from the germline J gene. The chain uses TRBV29-1 and TRBJ1-1; D possibly corresponds to TRBD1 (6 bases). This CDR3 contains 14 residues. Looked up from germline, CDR1 is SQVTM and CDR2 is ANQGSEA. The sequenced CDR3 bases are TGCAGCGTTGAGGGTCGAGGACAGCCTCCTAAA. This encodes CSVEGRGQPPK. The CDR3 as a whole reads CSVEGRGQPPKAFF.

A word on this clone: The DNA ends 3 residues before the CDR3 does, and the rest of the CDR3 is filled in from the germline J gene. The chain carries TRBV7-9 and TRBJ1-5; maybe TRBD1 (5 bases). CDR1 and CDR2 from the germline V gene are SEHNR and FQNEAQ (reference sequence). With 5 bases removed from V and 4 bases from J, the gap between germline ends came to 12 bases. CDR3 size: 14 residues. CDR3 loop: CASSPGGVNQPQHF. Incomplete CDR3 DNA: TGTGCCAGCAGCCCGGGGGGAGTTAATCAGCCC. Full variable domain (remainder filled in from reference TRBV7-9 and TRBJ1-5): DTGVSQNPRHKITKRGQNVTFRCDPISEHNRLYWYRQTLGQGPEFLTYFQNEAQLEKSRLLSDRFSAERPKGSFSTLEIQRTEQGDSAMYLCASSPGGVNQPQHFGDGTRLSIL.

Points on this clone: Read sequence stops 3 residues before the CDR3 end, and the germline J gene provides the missing end. The chain couples TRBV11-1 to TRBJ2-5; TRBD2 aligns across 9 bases. The CDR3 sequence is 15 residues long. The V gene end was trimmed by 3 bases and the J gene end by 1 base; junction bases not matched to a gene: 3. Germline V lookup: CDR1 SGHAT, CDR2 FQDESV (reference sequence). CDR3 protein: CASSFSGGLQETQYF. The sequenced CDR3 bases are TGTGCCAGCAGCTTTAGCGGGGGACTCCAAGAGACC.

Regarding this clone: Coverage ceases 3 residues before the CDR3 finishes, and the germline J gene fills in the end. The chain combines TRBV6-1 with TRBJ1-3; TRBD1 aligns across 8 bases. The CDR3 loop spans 16 amino acids. CDR1 and CDR2 from the germline V gene are MNHNS and SASEGT. The V gene end was trimmed by 0 bases and the J gene end by 4 bases; junction bases not matched to a gene: 5. The sequenced CDR3 bases are TGTGCCAGCAGTGAAGCGCTAGGACAGGGAGGAAACACC. Its protein is CASSEALGQGGNT. The complete CDR3 sequence is CASSEALGQGGNTIYF.

A note on this clone: The CDR3 end is not reached by the read, which stops 3 residues before it; the germline J gene fills it in. This rearrangement joins TRBV5-1 to TRBJ2-6; a weak D match, TRBD2 (6 bases). V was clipped by 5 bases and J by 1 base, with 13 bases between them. Per the germline V gene, CDR1 is SGHRS and CDR2 is YFSETQ. This CDR3 contains 16 residues. The sequenced CDR3 bases are TGCGCCAGCAGTAGCGGTTCGGGGTCTGGGGCCAACGTC. Residues: CASSSGSGSGANV. The full CDR3 is CASSSGSGSGANVLTF.

As for this clone: Sequencing ends 3 residues short of the CDR3 end; the germline J gene provides the rest. The genes are TRBV6-2 or TRBV6-3 and TRBJ1-6; TRBD1 might be the D (5 bases). V was clipped by 9 bases and J by 9 bases, with 12 bases between them. Germline V lookup: CDR1 MNHEY, CDR2 SVGEGT. The CDR3 is 12 residues long. The CDR3 spells CASAAGPSPLHF. The DNA read from the CDR3 is TGTGCCAGTGCGGCAGGGCCTTCACCC.

Concerning this clone itself: The CDR3 end falls 3 residues outside the read, so it is completed with the germline J gene. The gene calls are TRBV6-2 or TRBV6-3 and TRBJ2-2; D is unresolved. V was pared by 5 bases and J by 6 bases, with 13 bases between. CDR1 and CDR2 from the germline V gene are MNHEY and SVGEGT. The CDR3 runs to 14 residues. CDR3 region: CASSALPPSGELFF. The sequenced part of the CDR3 DNA is TGTGCCAGCAGTGCCCTACCCCCTTCCGGGGAG.

Worth noting for this clone: The CDR3 end lies 3 residues beyond the end of the read and is filled in from the germline J gene. The gene calls are TRBV11-3 and TRBJ2-3; D remains unclear. V was cut by 0 bases and J by 0 bases, with 7 bases left in between. Germline V gene data show CDR1 as SGHNT and CDR2 as YENEEA. This CDR3 is built from 15 residues. The CDR3 DNA, read in part, is TGTGCCAGCAGCTTAGACGGTTCTAGCACAGATACG. Translated: CASSLDGSSTDT. The full CDR3 sequence reads CASSLDGSSTDTQYF.